These 11 T cell receptor beta chains were all obtained from the same sample, sequenced in a study of T cell clonality in common variable immunodeficiency. General study points: In common variable immunodeficiency, TCR beta chains reportedly carried fewer deletions and N-nucleotide insertions.

These receptors have no known antigen. Clones were read by immunoSEQ multiplex PCR, and TCRdb kept only the in-frame ones, dropping some. Listed for the sample are 25,000 to 30,000 clones, none seen a single time. What was sequenced was peripheral blood mononuclear cells. Receptors were obtained from a human donor with common variable immunodeficiency.

This clone was counted many times. The DNA ends 3 residues before the CDR3 does, and the rest of the CDR3 is filled in from the germline J gene. The V gene is TRBV20-1, the J gene TRBJ1-4, with 7 bases identical to TRBD1. The CDR3 has 13 amino acids. The ends lost 3 bases at V and 4 bases at J; junction bases unmatched: 2. Germline V CDR1 and CDR2: DFQATT, SNEGSKA (reference sequence). The CDR3 bases that were read are TGCAGTGCTAGGGACAGGAGTAATGAAAAA. It translates to CSARDRSNEK. The entire CDR3 reads CSARDRSNEKLFF.

This clone came up a few times. The DNA ends 3 residues before the CDR3 does, and the rest of the CDR3 is filled in from the germline J gene. V is TRBV6-2 or TRBV6-3 and J is TRBJ1-2; maybe TRBD1 (6 bases). The CDR3 loop spans 13 amino acids. V was clipped by 8 bases and J by 4 bases, with 14 bases between them. Germline CDR1 reads MNHEY; CDR2 reads SVGEGT. The part of the CDR3 DNA that was read is TGTGCCAGCGAGGGGGAACTGAGCTATGGC. This gives the protein CASEGELSYG. The CDR3 in full is CASEGELSYGYTF.

Only a few counts were recorded for this clone. The read falls 3 residues short of the CDR3 end, and the missing part is taken from the germline J gene. The chain carries TRBV20-1 and TRBJ2-1; 9 nucleotides agree with TRBD1. The CDR3 contains 15 residues. V shed 5 bases, J shed 5 bases, and the junction held 10 bases outside the gene matches. The V gene's germline CDR1 is DFQATT and CDR2 SNEGSKA (reference sequence). The sequenced CDR3 bases are TGCAGTGCTCCGAGACAGGGGGGCGGGAACAATGAG. It yields the protein CSAPRQGGGNNE. The CDR3 reads in full as CSAPRQGGGNNEQFF.

This clone was recorded many times. The sequenced fragment ends 3 residues before the CDR3 boundary, so the rest is inferred from the germline J gene. The chain links TRBV7-9 to TRBJ1-2, with no clear D. The CDR3 runs 15 residues. Germline CDR1 SEHNR, CDR2 FQNEAQ (reference sequence). V lost 0 bases and J lost 0, with 8 bases in between. CDR3 protein: CASSLARETNYGYTF. The covered CDR3 bases are TGTGCCAGCAGCTTAGCCCGCGAAACTAACTATGGC.

This clone was found many times. The read ends 3 residues before the CDR3 terminus; that terminus is restored from the germline J gene. The chain uses TRBV20-1 and TRBJ1-2; 9 bases are a match to TRBD1. CDR1 is DFQATT and CDR2 is SNEGSKA in the germline V gene (reference sequence). This CDR3 contains 14 residues. V lost 8 bases and J lost 3; bases outside the gene matches: 10. CDR3 bases read: TGCAGTCCGAGACCTCGGGACAGGGACTATGGC. Protein product: CSPRPRDRDYG. The full CDR3 protein reads CSPRPRDRDYGYTF.

This clone has more than one count but fewer than ten. The observed sequence ends 3 residues before the CDR3 terminus, with the missing tail filled in from the germline J gene. The chain couples TRBV7-8 to TRBJ2-5; 7 nucleotides align to TRBD2. Trimming cost V 1 base and J 5 bases; bases outside gene matches: 10. This CDR3 comprises 16 residues. Germline loops: CDR1 SGHVS, CDR2 FQNEAQ. The chain's CDR3 is CASSLGALAVVETQYF. The CDR3 DNA, read in part, is TGTGCCAGCAGCTTAGGAGCCCTAGCGGTAGTCGAGACC.

This clone showed up many times. The read gets to within 3 residues of the CDR3 end, and the germline J gene fills in the rest. The genes are TRBV5-4 and TRBJ2-2; 7 nucleotides agree with TRBD2. Losses at the gene ends were 1 base for V and 5 bases for J; bases not matched to a gene: 5. Germline lookup yields CDR1 SGHNT and CDR2 YYREEE (reference sequence). The CDR3 is 15 amino acids. CDR3: CASSLFSAGTGELFF. CDR3 DNA, as far as it was read: TGTGCCAGCAGCTTGTTTTCAGCGGGAACCGGGGAG.

In this sample, this clone turned up many times. The sequenced part of the CDR3 DNA is TGTGCCAGTAGTCCTCCGGACAGGGAATCAGCTGGC. This encodes CASSPPDRESAG. The whole CDR3 sequence reads CASSPPDRESAGYTF. The J gene is TRBJ1-2, the V gene TRBV19; 8 bases are a match to TRBD1. The CDR3 end lies 3 residues beyond the end of the read and is filled in from the germline J gene. CDR3 length: 15 amino acids. With V trimmed by 5 bases and J by 7 bases, 12 bases remained unmatched. Looked up from germline, CDR1 is LNHDA and CDR2 is SQIVND (reference sequence).

This clone came up many times. With the read ending 3 residues before the CDR3 end, the germline J gene is used to fill in that end. V and J are TRBV13 and TRBJ1-2; 8 nucleotides line up with TRBD1. The CDR3 spans 15 residues. CDR1 PRHDT and CDR2 FYEKMQ come from the germline V gene (reference sequence). The V gene end was trimmed by 5 bases and the J gene end by 7 bases; junction bases not matched to a gene: 12. The DNA read from the CDR3 is TGTGCCAGCAGCCTTGGACAGGGTACAGCAGCTGGC. Translated: CASSLGQGTAAG. The entire CDR3 reads CASSLGQGTAAGYTF.

This clone was picked up many times. The read comes to an end 3 residues before the CDR3 does, leaving the germline J gene to fill in the end. This chain uses TRBV7-2 with TRBJ2-1; 7 nucleotides match TRBD2. This CDR3 spans 13 amino acids. From germline, CDR1 is SGHTA and CDR2 FQGNSA. Germline trimming cut 5 bases from V and 9 bases from J; bases unmatched to any gene: 7. CDR3 DNA, as far as it was read: TGTGCCAGCAGCGTCGGGACTACGGGTGAG. Encoded protein: CASSVGTTGE. In full, the CDR3 reads CASSVGTTGEQFF.

As to this clone: The CDR3 extends 3 residues past the end of the read, so its final part is completed from the germline J gene. The rearrangement uses TRBV20-1 and TRBJ2-7, with 11 bases lining up with TRBD2. The length of the CDR3 is 16 residues. CDR1 and CDR2 from the germline V gene are DFQATT and SNEGSKA (reference sequence). The V segment lost 0 bases and the J segment 3 bases; nucleotides outside the gene matches: 7. CDR3 in amino acids: CSARDETSGGYYEQYF. The part of the CDR3 DNA that was read is TGCAGTGCTAGAGATGAAACTAGCGGGGGATACTACGAG.